This TCR beta chain was sequenced for a study of T cell responses to AZD1222 COVID-19 vaccine (dated by TCRdb to the early 2020s). For the study in its entirety: TCR sequencing was performed for more than 230 trial participants, of whom roughly 200 were given two doses of AZD1222 and around 25 were given two doses of MenACWY control vaccine. Trial participants were enrolled by age into subgroups of 18-55, 56-69 and 70-plus years, and about 150, 27 and 61 TCR-sequenced participants, respectively, were included in these subgroups. The paper as a whole reports these results and caveats: Most participants were white British and females outnumbered males, and the authors suggested that clonal diversity may have been underestimated. Because no samples from the day 14 peak response were available, repertoires could be characterized only after the peak T cell response. Vaccine-associated CD4 TCRs spanned the whole spike protein, with dominant responses in regions 160-218 and 743-854. In the small 56-69-year group, the increase in depth fell short of significance, most likely because of low power. Only five to seven AZD1222 recipients were SARS-CoV-2 seropositive at baseline, limiting conclusions about previously exposed vaccinees. Reportedly, close to half of the unique spike-specific TCRs recognized epitopes lying outside the regions that are mutated in the B.1.351 and B.1.1.7 variants. A significant rise in spike-specific TCR breadth and depth was observed after two AZD1222 doses relative to day 0 and relative to MenACWY recipients.

A remark on this clone: No antigen is known for it. No much larger clonotype is one base removed from it; base qualities were not supplied.

The CDR3 regions of human TCRbeta chains were subjected to immunosequencing. The study's processing was this. TCRs in the repertoires were compared against a reference library of SARS-CoV-2-specific TCRs that had been generated with the MIRA antigen-specificity platform. Breadth was defined as the fraction of unique TCRs that were SARS-CoV-2-associated, and depth was defined as the fraction of total T cells that were SARS-CoV-2-associated. Each spike-specific TCR was assigned to its reactive spike region and to a CD4 or CD8 class using the MIRA data. Log10-transformed breadth and depth values were compared by one-way ANOVA with Sidak's multiple comparisons tests. TCRdb holds this immuneACCESS table with in-frame rearrangements only. Some clones are missing; in checked studies, unresolved V genes explain under half, and the rest has no known cause. The D gene and trimming were derived from the DNA, and the V and J assignments and clone size from that table. Present in this sample are around 200,000 clones, approximately 92% of which were seen just once. The ten largest make up around 0.97% of the sample.

The time point label, read with the paper, signifies: about 28 days (+/-7) after the second vaccine dose. The treatment or condition label here, explained by the study, means: meningococcal conjugate vaccine given as trial control. Vaccinee samples were obtained from the UK trials COV001 and COV002, which included a single-blind randomized controlled phase 2/3 trial of AZD1222 (ChAdOx1 nCoV-19) in healthy adults. For TCRbeta chain sequencing, PBMC samples were collected from trial participants at day 0 and at day 28 after the second dose. This specimen was peripheral blood, taken 28 days after the second dose of the MenACWY control vaccine. The TCR comes from an adult who received the MenACWY meningococcal vaccine as a control.

The DNA sequence is as follows: TGTGCCAGCAGCTTAGGAGGAGCAGGACTAGCAGGAGATACGCAGTATTTT. This gives the protein CASSLGGAGLAGDTQYF. The rearranged chain carries TRBV7-2 and TRBJ2-3; TRBD2 fits 8 bases in the junction. The germline V end is reduced by 1 base and the J end by 5 bases; junction bases left unmatched: 11. CDR1 SGHTA and CDR2 FQGNSA were looked up in the germline V gene. The CDR3, from cysteine to phenylalanine, totals 17 residues. This entry keeps only the CDR3 DNA: 51 bases, framed from base 1.